This T cell receptor beta chain was sequenced during a study of T cells in Graves' hyperthyroidism and ophthalmopathy. About the research overall: Pretreatment peripheral blood was obtained at initial diagnosis. Regarding the study as a whole: The blood repertoire included most of the expanded thyroid clonotypes above 0.001. Ophthalmopathy was distinguished from stable hyperthyroidism by 13 V-J signatures.

PBMCs came from more than 8.5 ml fresh peripheral blood. The CDR3 sequence is 13 residues long. V was pared by 3 bases and J by 2 bases, with 7 bases between. As for this clonotype: Its antigen is not known.

From RNA transcripts, TCR beta CDR3 regions were amplified. The HTBI set primed first-round TCR CDR3 RT-PCR. Using its own MiXCR run on the multiplex PCR reads, TCRdb lists one record per CDR3 protein. The sample yields around 800,000 distinct CDR3 sequences, roughly 40% seen once. Source material: blood. The source is a man between 18 and 29 years old with Graves' hyperthyroidism. The chain uses TRBV12-3 or TRBV12-4 and TRBJ2-5; D is uncertain. The CDR3 DNA reads TGTGCCAGCAGTTTCCCAGTACAAGAGACCCAGTACTTC. Protein: CASSFPVQETQYF.